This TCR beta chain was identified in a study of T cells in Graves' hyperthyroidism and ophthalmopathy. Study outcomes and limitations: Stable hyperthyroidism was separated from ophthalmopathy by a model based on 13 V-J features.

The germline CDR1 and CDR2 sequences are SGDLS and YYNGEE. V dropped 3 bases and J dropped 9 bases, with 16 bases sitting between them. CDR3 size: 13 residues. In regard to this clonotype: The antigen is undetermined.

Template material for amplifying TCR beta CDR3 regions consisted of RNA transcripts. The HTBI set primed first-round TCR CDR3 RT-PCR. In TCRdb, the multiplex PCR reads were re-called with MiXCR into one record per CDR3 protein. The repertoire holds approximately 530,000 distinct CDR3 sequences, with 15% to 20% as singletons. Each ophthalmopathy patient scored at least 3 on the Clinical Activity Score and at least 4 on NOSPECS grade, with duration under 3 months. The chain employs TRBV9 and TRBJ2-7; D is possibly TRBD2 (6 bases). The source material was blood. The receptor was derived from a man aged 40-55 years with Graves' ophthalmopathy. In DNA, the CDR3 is TGTGCCAGCAGCGGGGGGAAACCGGGGGTGCAGTACTTC. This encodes CASSGGKPGVQYF. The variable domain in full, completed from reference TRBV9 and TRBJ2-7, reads DSGVTQTPKHLITATGQRVTLRCSPRSGDLSVYWYQQSLDQGLQFLIQYYNGEERAKGNILERFSAQQFPDLHSELNLSSLELGDSALYFCASSGGKPGVQYFGPGTRLTVT.